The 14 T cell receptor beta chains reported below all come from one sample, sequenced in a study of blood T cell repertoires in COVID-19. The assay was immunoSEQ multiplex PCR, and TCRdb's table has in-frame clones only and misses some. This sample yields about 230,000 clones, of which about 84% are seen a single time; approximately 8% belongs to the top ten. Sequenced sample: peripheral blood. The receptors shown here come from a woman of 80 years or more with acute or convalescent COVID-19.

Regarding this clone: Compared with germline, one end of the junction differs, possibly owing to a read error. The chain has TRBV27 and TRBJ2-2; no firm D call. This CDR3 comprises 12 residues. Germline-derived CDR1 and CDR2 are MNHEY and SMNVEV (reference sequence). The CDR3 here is CVSRRYTGELFF. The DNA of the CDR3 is TGTGTCAGCAGGAGATACACCGGGGAGCTGTTTTTT.

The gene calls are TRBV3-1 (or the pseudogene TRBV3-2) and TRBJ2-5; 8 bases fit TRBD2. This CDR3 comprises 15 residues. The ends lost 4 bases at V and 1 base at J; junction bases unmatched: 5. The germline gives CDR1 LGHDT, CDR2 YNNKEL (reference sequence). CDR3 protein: CASSRLGTSQETQYF. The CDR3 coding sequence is TGTGCCAGCAGCCGCCTAGGGACTAGCCAAGAGACCCAGTACTTC.

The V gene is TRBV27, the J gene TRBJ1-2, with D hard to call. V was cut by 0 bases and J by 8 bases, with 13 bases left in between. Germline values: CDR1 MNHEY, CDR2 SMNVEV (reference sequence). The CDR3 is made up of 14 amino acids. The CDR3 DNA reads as TGTGCCAGCAGTTTATCCGGCGGGGAGGCGGGCTACACCTTC. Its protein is CASSLSGGEAGYTF.

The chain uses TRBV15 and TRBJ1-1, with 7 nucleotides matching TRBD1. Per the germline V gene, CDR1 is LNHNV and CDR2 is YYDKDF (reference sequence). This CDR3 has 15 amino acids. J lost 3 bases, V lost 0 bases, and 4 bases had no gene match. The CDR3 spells CATSRDGTGDTEAFF. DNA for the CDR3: TGTGCCACCAGCAGAGATGGCACAGGGGACACTGAAGCTTTCTTT.

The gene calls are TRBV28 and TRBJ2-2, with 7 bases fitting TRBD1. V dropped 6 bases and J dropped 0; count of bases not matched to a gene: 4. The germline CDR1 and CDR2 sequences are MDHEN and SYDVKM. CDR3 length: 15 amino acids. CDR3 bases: TGTGCCAGCAGGCCACAGGGGTCGAACACCGGGGAGCTGTTTTTT. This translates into CASRPQGSNTGELFF.

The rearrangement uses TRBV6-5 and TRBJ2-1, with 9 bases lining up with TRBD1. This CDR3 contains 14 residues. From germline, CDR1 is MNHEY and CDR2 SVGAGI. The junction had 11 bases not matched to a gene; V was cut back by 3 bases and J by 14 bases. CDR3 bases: TGTGCCAGCAGTTATCTTCCGGGACAGGGACAGGAGTTCTTC. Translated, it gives CASSYLPGQGQEFF.

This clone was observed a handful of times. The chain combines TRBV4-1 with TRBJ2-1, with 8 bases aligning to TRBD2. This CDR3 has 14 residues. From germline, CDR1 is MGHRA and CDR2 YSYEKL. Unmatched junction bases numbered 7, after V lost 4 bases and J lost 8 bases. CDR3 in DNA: TGCGCCAGCAGCCTCGGGAGCGGGAGATATGAGCAGTTCTTC. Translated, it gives CASSLGSGRYEQFF.

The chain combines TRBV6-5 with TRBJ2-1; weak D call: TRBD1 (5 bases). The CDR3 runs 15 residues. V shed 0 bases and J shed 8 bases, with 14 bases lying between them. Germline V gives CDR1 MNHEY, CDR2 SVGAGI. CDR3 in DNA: TGTGCCAGCAGTTACTCAGGGGCCATGGGCTATGAGCAGTTCTTC. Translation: CASSYSGAMGYEQFF.

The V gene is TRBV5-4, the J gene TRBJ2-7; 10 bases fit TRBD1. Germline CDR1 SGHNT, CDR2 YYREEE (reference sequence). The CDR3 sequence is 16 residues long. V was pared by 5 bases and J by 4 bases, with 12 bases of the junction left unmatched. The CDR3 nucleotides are TGTGCCAGCAGGACCGACAGGGGGCGCGTCCCATACGAGCAGTACTTC. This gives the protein CASRTDRGRVPYEQYF.

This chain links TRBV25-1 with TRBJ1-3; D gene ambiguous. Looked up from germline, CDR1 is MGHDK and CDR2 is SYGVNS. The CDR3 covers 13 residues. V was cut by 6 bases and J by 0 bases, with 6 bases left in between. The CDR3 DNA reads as TGTGCCAGCAGGGCTAGCTCTGGAAACACCATATATTTT. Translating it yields CASRASSGNTIYF.

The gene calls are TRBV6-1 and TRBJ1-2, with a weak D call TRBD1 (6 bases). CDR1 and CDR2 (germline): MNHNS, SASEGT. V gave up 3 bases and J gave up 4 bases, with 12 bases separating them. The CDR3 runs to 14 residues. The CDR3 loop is CASSDRGVTYGYTF. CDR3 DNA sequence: TGTGCCAGCAGTGACAGGGGAGTCACCTATGGCTACACCTTC.

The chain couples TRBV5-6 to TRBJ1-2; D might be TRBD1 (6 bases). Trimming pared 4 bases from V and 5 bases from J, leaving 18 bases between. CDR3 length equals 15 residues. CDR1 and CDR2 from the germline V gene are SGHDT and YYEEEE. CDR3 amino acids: CASSPGWDTSYGYTF. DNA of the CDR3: TGTGCCAGCAGCCCAGGTTGGGACACCTCTTATGGCTACACCTTC.

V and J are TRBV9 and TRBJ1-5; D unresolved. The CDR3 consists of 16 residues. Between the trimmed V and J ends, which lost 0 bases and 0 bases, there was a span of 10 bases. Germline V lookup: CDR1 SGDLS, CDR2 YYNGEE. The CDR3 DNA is TGTGCCAGCAGCGTAGGTGGCAGCGATAGCAATCAGCCCCAGCATTTT. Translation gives CASSVGGSDSNQPQHF. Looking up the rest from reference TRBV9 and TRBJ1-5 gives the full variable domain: DSGVTQTPKHLITATGQRVTLRCSPRSGDLSVYWYQQSLDQGLQFLIQYYNGEERAKGNILERFSAQQFPDLHSELNLSSLELGDSALYFCASSVGGSDSNQPQHFGDGTRLSIL.

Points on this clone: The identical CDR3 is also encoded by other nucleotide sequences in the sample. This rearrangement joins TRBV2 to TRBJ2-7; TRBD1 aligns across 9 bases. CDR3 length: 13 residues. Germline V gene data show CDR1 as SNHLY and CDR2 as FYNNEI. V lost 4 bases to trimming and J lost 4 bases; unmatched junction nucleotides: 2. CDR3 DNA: TGTGCCAGCAGTGGACAGGGGGGGTACGAGCAGTACTTC. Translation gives CASSGQGGYEQYF.